This T cell receptor (beta chain) derives from a study of OX40 agonist ivuxolimab in advanced cancers. In the study overall: Ivuxolimab was an agonistic, fully human IgG2 monoclonal antibody directed against OX40 (CD134), a costimulatory receptor. Partial responses occurred in three dose-escalation patients, of whom one had hepatocellular carcinoma and two had cutaneous melanoma. Patients were allowed to have had prior anti-PD-1, anti-PD-L1 or anti-CTLA-4 therapy, and approximately 40% of the dose-escalation patients had been treated with checkpoint inhibitors. The paper reports the monotherapy dose-escalation portion (N ≈ 50 patients) of the phase I ivuxolimab trial. In the dose-escalation cohort, approximately 83% of patients were male, and the mean age was approximately 60 years with a range of roughly 23 to 79. Intravenous ivuxolimab was administered to patients every 2 weeks at six dose levels: 0.01, 0.1, 0.3, 1.5, 3 and 10 mg/kg. Peripheral TCRbeta sequencing aimed to test whether ivuxolimab altered TCR sequence diversity and caused clonal T-cell expansion. Among the roughly 50 dose-escalation patients, roughly 20 had hepatocellular carcinoma, about 15 melanoma, 9 renal cell carcinoma and 9 head and neck cancer.

The germline V gene supplies CDR1 SNHLY and CDR2 FYNNEI. The CDR3 holds 15 amino acids from the cysteine to the phenylalanine. The retained sequence is limited to the CDR3, 45 bases, with the frame set at the first base. Clipping removes 4 bases from V and 1 base from J, with 2 as the unmatched junction base count. For sequencing of the TCRbeta CDR3 region, genomic DNA was extracted from the sorted cells. The immunoSEQ Assay was used for sequencing of TCRbeta CDR3 regions. As stored in TCRdb, this immuneACCESS dataset retains in-frame rearrangements with V and J assigned. A fraction of the clones does not appear; measured against another copy, unresolved V genes explain less than half of the discrepancy, and the remainder lacks a known reason. Here the sample has fewer than 80,000 clones; about 89% occur a single time. The ten largest account for approximately 5.6% of the sample. The study at large found these results: In partial responders in the 0.1-3.0 mg/kg groups, normalized peripheral clonal expansion was found to be among the lowest, especially among CD8+ T cells. On average, CD8+ T cells showed more expanded clones than CD4+ T cells after ivuxolimab. Low levels of normalized T-cell clonal expansion were also seen in some nonresponding patients. Which antigens the clonally expanded peripheral T cells were specific for was not determined. At doses from 0.1 to 3.0 mg/kg, clonal expansion was seen in both CD4+ and CD8+ blood T cells between baseline and week 6.

As for this clone: It lacks a known antigen. Per-nucleotide qualities are absent, and no much larger clonotype sits a single base away.

Patients with a history of autoimmune disease or receiving systemic immunosuppression were excluded from the trial. Peripheral blood for TCR sequencing was drawn from every dose cohort at baseline, at cycle 4 day 1 and at cycle 7 day 1. Samples came from an open-label, multicenter, first-in-human phase I dose-escalation trial of ivuxolimab. Adults with locally advanced or metastatic melanoma, renal cell, hepatocellular, or head and neck squamous cell carcinoma were enrolled in the trial. Before TCR sequencing, CD4+ T cells and CD8+ T cells from peripheral blood were sorted into separate populations.

The chain employs TRBV2 and TRBJ2-7, with TRBD2 matching 12 junction bases. The clonotype originates from an adult with an advanced solid tumor such as melanoma, head and neck, liver or kidney cancer. The starting material was CD4+ or CD8+ T cells sorted from blood, obtained in a trial of the OX40 agonist ivuxolimab. The nucleotide sequence is TGTGCCAGCAGTGTCACTAGCGGGGGGTCCTACGAGCAGTACTTC. Its protein product is CASSVTSGGSYEQYF.